One sample yielded the 19 T cell receptor beta chains listed below, sequenced in a study of shared clonotypes between healthy human individuals. The repertoire was sequenced with immunoSEQ multiplex PCR; TCRdb's copy has only in-frame clones and lacks some. The sample contains around 1,100,000 clones, roughly 77% of which appear only once. The sample consisted of memory CD4+ T cells from PBMCs. The subset was: CD45RA-negative fraction. All receptors derive from a man younger than 30 in good health. Some clones in this sample may be carry-over from other donors' samples.

The chain uses TRBV7-8 and TRBJ2-7, with 10 bases aligning to TRBD1. The germline CDR1 and CDR2 sequences are SGHVS and FQNEAQ. The CDR3 contains 14 residues. Trimming cost V 4 bases and J 2 bases; bases outside gene matches: 2. CDR3 nucleotides: TGTGCCAGCAGCTGGACAGGGGGGGCCTACGAGCAGTACTTC. Its translation is CASSWTGGAYEQYF. The complete variable domain, with remaining parts taken from reference TRBV7-8 and TRBJ2-7, reads GAGVSQSPRYKVAKRGQDVALRCDPISGHVSLFWYQQALGQGPEFLTYFQNEAQLDKSGLPSDRFFAERPEGSVSTLKIQRTQQEDSAVYLCASSWTGGAYEQYFGPGTRLTVT.

The J gene is TRBJ2-2, the V gene TRBV11-2; no reliable D call. The CDR3 is 15 amino acids. Germline CDR1 is SGHAT and CDR2 is FQNNGV. Between the trimmed V and J ends, which lost 3 bases and 6 bases, there was a span of 14 bases. CDR3 in DNA: TGTGCCAGCAGCTTGACCCCCTTTCGACCCGGGGAGCTGTTTTTT. Translated: CASSLTPFRPGELFF.

The chain couples TRBV21-1 to TRBJ2-7; the tabulated D call, TRBD2, remains unverified against the DNA. TRBV21-1 is termed a pseudogene. The CDR3 totals 19 residues. The CDR3 region is CASSKALPSGLAEIYEQYF. The CDR3 coding sequence is TGTGCCAGCAGCAAAGCGCTTCCATCCGGACTAGCGGAGATCTACGAGCAGTACTTC.

This rearrangement joins TRBV2 to TRBJ2-7; D is unresolved. CDR1 SNHLY and CDR2 FYNNEI come from the germline V gene. This CDR3 is built from 15 residues. V was pared by 8 bases and J by 4 bases, with 21 bases between. For the CDR3, the DNA is TGTGCCAGCCTATTTTCTCCCCACTCACGGTACGAGCAGTACTTC. Encoded protein: CASLFSPHSRYEQYF.

The CDR3 DNA sequence: TGTGCCAGCAGCTTGAAACCCGGGACTACAACTCGCACAGATACGCAGTATTTT. This codes for CASSLKPGTTTRTDTQYF. The chain uses TRBV5-6 and TRBJ2-3, with 7 positions matching TRBD2. Germline V gene data show CDR1 as SGHDT and CDR2 as YYEEEE. The CDR3 runs 18 residues. V trimming: 1 base; J trimming: 1 base; junction bases outside the gene matches: 12.

The CDR3 region has the DNA TGTGCCAGCAGTCTAAGCGGGAGGTTCTACGAGCAGTACTTC. As protein: CASSLSGRFYEQYF. The V gene is TRBV6-1, the J gene TRBJ2-7; 9 bases align to TRBD2. Germline CDR1 and CDR2: MNHNS and SASEGT. The V segment lost 5 bases and the J segment 3 bases; nucleotides outside the gene matches: 5. CDR3 size: 14 residues.

This chain links TRBV19 with TRBJ2-5; TRBD2 might be the D (5 bases). Germline CDR1 reads LNHDA; CDR2 reads SQIVND (reference sequence). The CDR3 loop spans 16 amino acids. Trimming removed 1 base at V and 0 bases at J, with 12 bases between. CDR3 nucleotide sequence: TGTGCCAGTAGTATAGGTCTAGCCCAGTACCAAGAGACCCAGTACTTC. It codes for CASSIGLAQYQETQYF.

The CDR3 spells CASSTAGLAGAETQYF. CDR3 sequence (DNA): TGCGCCAGCAGCACAGCGGGACTAGCGGGAGCGGAGACCCAGTACTTC. The chain has TRBV5-1 and TRBJ2-5; TRBD2 matches at 14 bases. V trimming: 4 bases; J trimming: 5 bases; junction bases outside the gene matches: 7. The CDR3 is 16 residues long. Looked up from germline, CDR1 is SGHRS and CDR2 is YFSETQ.

This clone was observed a few times. The chain joins TRBV29-1 to TRBJ1-1, with unresolved D. The CDR3 covers 12 residues. Per the germline V gene, CDR1 is SQVTM and CDR2 is ANQGSEA. V was clipped by 4 bases and J by 5 bases, with 11 bases between them. CDR3 sequence reads: CSVAASGTEAFF. CDR3 nucleotide sequence: TGCAGCGTTGCCGCGTCGGGAACTGAAGCTTTCTTT.

The count of this clone is one. The genes are TRBV5-4 and TRBJ2-1; unclear D gene. The V gene lost 0 bases and the J gene lost 9 bases, with 16 bases spanning the gap. This CDR3 region has 15 residues. Per germline, CDR1 SGHNT and CDR2 YYREEE (reference sequence). CDR3 DNA sequence: TGTGCCAGCAGCTTGGAGGTGACCTCGGAGAGTGAGCAGTTCTTC. Its translation: CASSLEVTSESEQFF.

The J gene is TRBJ2-1, the V gene TRBV7-3; 9 bases are shared with TRBD2. The germline CDR1 and CDR2 sequences are SGHTA and FQGTGA. The trim removed 3 bases at V and 10 bases at J, leaving 4 bases unmatched. The CDR3 has 13 amino acids. CDR3 nucleotide sequence: TGTGCCAGCAGCTTGGGACTAGCAGTGGAGCAGTTCTTC. This sequence encodes CASSLGLAVEQFF. Supplemented by reference TRBV7-3 and TRBJ2-1, the full variable domain reads GAGVSQTPSNKVTEKGKYVELRCDPISGHTALYWYRQSLGQGPEFLIYFQGTGAADDSGLPNDRFFAVRPEGSVSTLKIQRTERGDSAVYLCASSLGLAVEQFFGPGTRLTVL.

Concerning this clone: At one end the junction does not follow the germline gene, possibly because of a read error. This chain uses TRBV7-9 with TRBJ1-2; D gene ambiguous. The germline gives CDR1 SEHNR, CDR2 FQNEAQ (reference sequence). The CDR3 length is 12 residues. CDR3 in amino acids: CASSLAQVGYTF. In DNA form, the CDR3 reads TGTGCCAGCAGCCTAGCGCAGGTCGGCTACACCTTC. The full variable domain, in which reference TRBV7-9 and TRBJ1-2 provide the parts outside the CDR3, is DTGVSQNPRHKITKRGQNVTFRCDPISEHNRLYWYRQTLGQGPEFLTYFQNEAQLEKSRLLSDRFSAERPKGSFSTLEIQRTEQGDSAMYLCASSLAQVGYTFGSGTRLTVV.

The CDR3 DNA follows: TGTGCCAGCAGCCAAGATTACAGCTCTGGGGCCAACGTCCTGACTTTC. Residues: CASSQDYSSGANVLTF. The gene calls are TRBV4-2 and TRBJ2-6; D is uncertain. There are 16 residues in the CDR3. V lost 0 bases to trimming and J lost 0 bases, with 6 bases between them. Germline V gives CDR1 LGHNA, CDR2 YNFKEQ.

The count of this clone is one. The chain is built from TRBV28 and TRBJ2-7; TRBD2 agrees at 16 bases. V trimming: 5 bases; J trimming: 9 bases; junction bases outside the gene matches: 10. This CDR3 spans 16 amino acids. Looked up from germline, CDR1 is MDHEN and CDR2 is SYDVKM. The CDR3 DNA reads as TGTGCCAGCAGTCCCGGGACTAGCGGGAGGGCCCTCGGGCAGTACTTC. It encodes CASSPGTSGRALGQYF.

The chain couples TRBV28 to TRBJ2-3; 14 nucleotides align to TRBD2. The ends lost 6 bases at V and 7 bases at J; junction bases unmatched: 6. This CDR3 has 15 amino acids. Germline-derived CDR1 and CDR2 are MDHEN and SYDVKM. DNA for the CDR3: TGTGCCAGCAGAACCGGGACTAGCGGGAGTTATACGCAGTATTTT. It yields the protein CASRTGTSGSYTQYF.

As regards this clone: A much larger clone sits a single nucleotide away, making a read error possible. The rearrangement uses TRBV7-9 and TRBJ1-1; 9 nucleotides line up with TRBD1. Germline V gives CDR1 SEHNR, CDR2 FQNEAQ (reference sequence). This CDR3 is built from 15 residues. J gave up 1 base and V 4 bases, and 4 bases lay outside the gene matches. Written as DNA, the CDR3 is TGTGCCAGCAGCTGGTCGGGACAGGGGAACACTGAAGCTTTCTTT. This codes for CASSWSGQGNTEAFF.

The chain combines TRBV2 with TRBJ2-6; D unresolved. Germline V CDR1 and CDR2: SNHLY, FYNNEI. The CDR3 has 16 residues. V lost 1 base and J lost 1, with 8 bases in between. In nucleotides, the CDR3 is TGTGCCAGCAGTGAAGGGACGGTATCTGGGGCCAACGTCCTGACTTTC. This gives the protein CASSEGTVSGANVLTF.

This chain joins TRBV2 and TRBJ1-1; no firm D call. CDR1 SNHLY and CDR2 FYNNEI come from the germline V gene. The CDR3 has 11 residues. V lost 11 bases and J lost 0, with 7 bases in between. The CDR3 DNA is TGTGCCGGCGTAATGAACACTGAAGCTTTCTTT. It translates to CAGVMNTEAFF.

This rearrangement joins TRBV5-8 to TRBJ2-3; maybe TRBD1 (6 bases). Trimming took off 0 bases at V and 5 bases at J, with 13 bases between the two ends. The CDR3 is 15 amino acids. The V gene's germline CDR1 is SGHTS and CDR2 YDEGEE. The CDR3 here is CASSLGLRGIDTQYF. The DNA for the CDR3 is TGTGCCAGCAGCTTGGGCCTCAGGGGAATAGATACGCAGTATTTT.